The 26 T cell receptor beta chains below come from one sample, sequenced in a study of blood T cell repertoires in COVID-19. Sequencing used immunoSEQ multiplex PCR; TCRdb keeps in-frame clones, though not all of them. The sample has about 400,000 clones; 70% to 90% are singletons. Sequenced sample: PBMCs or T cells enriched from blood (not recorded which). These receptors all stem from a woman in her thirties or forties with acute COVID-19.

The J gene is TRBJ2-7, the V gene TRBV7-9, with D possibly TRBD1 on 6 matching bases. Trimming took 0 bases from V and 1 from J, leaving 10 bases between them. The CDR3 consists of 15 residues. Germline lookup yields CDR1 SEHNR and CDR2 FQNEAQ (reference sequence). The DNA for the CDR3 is TGTGCCAGCAGCTTAGCGACAGGCGTATCCTACGAGCAGTACTTC. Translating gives CASSLATGVSYEQYF.

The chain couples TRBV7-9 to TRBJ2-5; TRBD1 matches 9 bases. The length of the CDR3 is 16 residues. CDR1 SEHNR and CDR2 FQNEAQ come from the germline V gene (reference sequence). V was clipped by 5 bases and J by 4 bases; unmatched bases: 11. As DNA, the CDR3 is TGTGCCAGCAGCGCGGACAGGGGTTTTATTAGAGAGACCCAGTACTTC. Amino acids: CASSADRGFIRETQYF.

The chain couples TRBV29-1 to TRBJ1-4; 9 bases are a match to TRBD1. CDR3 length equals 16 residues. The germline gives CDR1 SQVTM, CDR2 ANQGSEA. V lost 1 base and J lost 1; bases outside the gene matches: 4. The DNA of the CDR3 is TGCAGCGTTGAAGGGGACAGGGATGGAACTAATGAAAAACTGTTTTTT. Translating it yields CSVEGDRDGTNEKLFF.

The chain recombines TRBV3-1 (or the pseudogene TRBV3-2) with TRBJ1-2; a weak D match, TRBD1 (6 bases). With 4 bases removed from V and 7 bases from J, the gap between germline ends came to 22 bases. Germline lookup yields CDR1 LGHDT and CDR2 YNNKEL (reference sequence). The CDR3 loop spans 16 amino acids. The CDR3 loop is CASSPSGGQGGSGYTF. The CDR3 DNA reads TGTGCCAGCAGCCCCTCTGGGGGCCAGGGTGGGTCTGGCTACACCTTC.

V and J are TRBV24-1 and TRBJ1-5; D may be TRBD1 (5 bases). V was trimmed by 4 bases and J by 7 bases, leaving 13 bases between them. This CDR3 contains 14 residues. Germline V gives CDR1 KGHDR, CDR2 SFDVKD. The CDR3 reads CATSETGLNQPQHF. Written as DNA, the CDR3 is TGTGCCACCAGTGAAACGGGACTCAACCAGCCCCAGCATTTT.

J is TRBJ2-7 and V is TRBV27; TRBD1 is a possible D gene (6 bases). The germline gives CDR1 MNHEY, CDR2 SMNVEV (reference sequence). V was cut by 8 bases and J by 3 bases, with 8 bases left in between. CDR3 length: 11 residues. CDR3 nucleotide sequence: TGTGCCAGCCAAGGGGGCTACGAGCAGTACTTC. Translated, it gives CASQGGYEQYF.

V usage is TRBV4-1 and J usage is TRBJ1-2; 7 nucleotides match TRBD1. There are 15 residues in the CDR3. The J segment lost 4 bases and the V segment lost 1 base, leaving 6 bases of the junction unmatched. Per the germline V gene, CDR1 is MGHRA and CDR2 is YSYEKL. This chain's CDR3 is CASSQGQGQSYGYTF. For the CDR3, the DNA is TGCGCCAGCAGCCAAGGACAGGGTCAAAGCTATGGCTACACCTTC.

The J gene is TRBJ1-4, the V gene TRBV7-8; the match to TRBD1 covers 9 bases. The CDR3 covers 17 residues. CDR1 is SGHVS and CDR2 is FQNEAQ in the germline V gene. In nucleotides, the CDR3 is TGTGCTATCACCCGGGACAGGGATTTAACAACTAATGAAAAACTGTTTTTT. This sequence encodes CAITRDRDLTTNEKLFF.

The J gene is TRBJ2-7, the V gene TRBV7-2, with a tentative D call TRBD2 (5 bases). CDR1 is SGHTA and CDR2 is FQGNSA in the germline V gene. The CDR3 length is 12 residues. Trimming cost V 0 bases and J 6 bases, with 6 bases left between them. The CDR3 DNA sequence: TGTGCCAGCAGCTTAGCGAGGGCCGAGCAGTACTTC. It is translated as CASSLARAEQYF.

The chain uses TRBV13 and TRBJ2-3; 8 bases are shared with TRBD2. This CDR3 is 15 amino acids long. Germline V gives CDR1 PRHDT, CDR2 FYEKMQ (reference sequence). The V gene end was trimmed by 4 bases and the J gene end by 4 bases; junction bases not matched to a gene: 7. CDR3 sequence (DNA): TGTGCCAGCAGCTACACCCTAGCGGGTCCAGATACGCAGTATTTT. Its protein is CASSYTLAGPDTQYF. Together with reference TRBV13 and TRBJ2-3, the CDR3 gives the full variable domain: AAGVIQSPRHLIKEKRETATLKCYPIPRHDTVYWYQQGPGQDPQFLISFYEKMQSDKGSIPDRFSAQQFSDYHSELNMSSLELGDSALYFCASSYTLAGPDTQYFGPGTRLTVL.

Here the CDR3 reads CASSHYASGGSDTQYF. DNA of the CDR3: TGTGCCAGCAGCCATTACGCTAGCGGGGGTTCAGATACGCAGTATTTT. The rearrangement links TRBV3-1 (or the pseudogene TRBV3-2) to TRBJ2-3; 10 nucleotides align to TRBD2. Per the germline V gene, CDR1 is LGHDT and CDR2 is YNNKEL (reference sequence). The CDR3 spans 16 residues. Trimming at V came to 3 bases and at J to 4 bases, leaving 7 bases not matched to a gene.

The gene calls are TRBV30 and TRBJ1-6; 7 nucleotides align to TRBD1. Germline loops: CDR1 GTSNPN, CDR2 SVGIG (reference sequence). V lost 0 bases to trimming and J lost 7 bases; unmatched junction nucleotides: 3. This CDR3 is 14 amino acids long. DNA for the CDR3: TGTGCCTGGAGTGTCGGCAGGGGGAATTCACCCCTCCACTTT. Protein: CAWSVGRGNSPLHF.

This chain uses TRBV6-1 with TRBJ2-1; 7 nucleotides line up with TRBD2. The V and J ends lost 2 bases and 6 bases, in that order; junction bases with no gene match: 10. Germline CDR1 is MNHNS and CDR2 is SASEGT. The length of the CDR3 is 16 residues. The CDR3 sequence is CASSEFLTGGLNEQFF. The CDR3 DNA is TGTGCCAGCAGTGAATTTTTAACGGGGGGTCTCAATGAGCAGTTCTTC.

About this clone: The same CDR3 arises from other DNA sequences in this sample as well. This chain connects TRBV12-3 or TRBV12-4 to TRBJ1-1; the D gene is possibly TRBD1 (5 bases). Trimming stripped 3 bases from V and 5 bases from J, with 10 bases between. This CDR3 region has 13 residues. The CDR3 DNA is TGTGCCAGCAGTTTGGGGGGAGGGACTGAAGCTTTCTTT. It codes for CASSLGGGTEAFF.

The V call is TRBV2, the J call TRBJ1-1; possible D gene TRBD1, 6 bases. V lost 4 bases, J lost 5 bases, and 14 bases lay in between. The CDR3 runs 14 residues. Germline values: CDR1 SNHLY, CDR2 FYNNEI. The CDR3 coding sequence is TGTGCCAGCAGTGGGTACAGGGAGGGGACTGAAGCTTTCTTT. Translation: CASSGYREGTEAFF.

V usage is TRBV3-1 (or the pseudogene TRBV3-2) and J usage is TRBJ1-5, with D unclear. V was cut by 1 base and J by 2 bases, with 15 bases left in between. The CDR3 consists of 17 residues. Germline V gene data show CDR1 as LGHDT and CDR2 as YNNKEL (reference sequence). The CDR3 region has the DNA TGTGCCAGCAGCCAAGGGCCACCGGGTCCCGGCAATCAGCCCCAGCATTTT. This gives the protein CASSQGPPGPGNQPQHF.

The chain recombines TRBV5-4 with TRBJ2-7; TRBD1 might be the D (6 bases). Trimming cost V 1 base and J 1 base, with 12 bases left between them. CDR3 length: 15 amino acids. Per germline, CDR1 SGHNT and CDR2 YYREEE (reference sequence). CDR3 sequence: CASSLFQGSSYEQYF. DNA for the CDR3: TGTGCCAGCAGCTTGTTTCAGGGGAGTTCCTACGAGCAGTACTTC.

The CDR3 DNA reads as TGTGCCAGCAGCCAAGGGGACAGGGGCGACCAGCCCCAGCATTTT. Its protein product is CASSQGDRGDQPQHF. The V gene is TRBV4-2, the J gene TRBJ1-5, with TRBD1 identical over 10 bases. CDR1 and CDR2 from the germline V gene are LGHNA and YNFKEQ. The length of the CDR3 is 15 residues. With V trimmed by 1 base and J by 7 bases, 4 bases remained unmatched.

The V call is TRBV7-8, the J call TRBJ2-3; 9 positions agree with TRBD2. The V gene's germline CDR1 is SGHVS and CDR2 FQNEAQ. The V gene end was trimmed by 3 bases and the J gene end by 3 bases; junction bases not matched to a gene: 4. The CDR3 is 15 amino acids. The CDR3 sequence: CASSLGLAMTDTQYF. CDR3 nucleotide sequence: TGTGCCAGCAGCTTGGGACTAGCTATGACAGATACGCAGTATTTT.

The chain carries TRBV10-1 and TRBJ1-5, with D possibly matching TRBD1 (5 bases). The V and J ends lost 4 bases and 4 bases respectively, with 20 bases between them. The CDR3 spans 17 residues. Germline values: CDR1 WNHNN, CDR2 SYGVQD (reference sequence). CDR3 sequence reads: CASSGGENNEGNQPQHF. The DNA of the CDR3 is TGCGCCAGCAGTGGGGGCGAGAACAATGAAGGGAATCAGCCCCAGCATTTT.

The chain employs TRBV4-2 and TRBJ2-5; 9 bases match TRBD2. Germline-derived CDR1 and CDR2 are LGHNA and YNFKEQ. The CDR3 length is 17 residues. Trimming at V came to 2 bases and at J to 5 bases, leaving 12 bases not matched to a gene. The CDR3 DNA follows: TGTGCCAGCAGCCAACCCCCCTCGGTAGCGGGGGCGGAGACCCAGTACTTC. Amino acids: CASSQPPSVAGAETQYF.

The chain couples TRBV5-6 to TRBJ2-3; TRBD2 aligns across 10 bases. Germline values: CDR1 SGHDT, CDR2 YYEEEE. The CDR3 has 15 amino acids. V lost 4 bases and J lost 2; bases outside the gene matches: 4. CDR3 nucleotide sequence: TGTGCCAGCAGCAGTAGCGGGGGGATCACAGATACGCAGTATTTT. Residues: CASSSSGGITDTQYF.

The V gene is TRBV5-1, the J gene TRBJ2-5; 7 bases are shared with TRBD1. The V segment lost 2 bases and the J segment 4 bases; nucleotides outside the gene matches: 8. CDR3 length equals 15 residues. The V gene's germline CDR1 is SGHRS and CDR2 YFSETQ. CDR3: CASSFTGEVGETQYF. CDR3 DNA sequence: TGCGCCAGCAGCTTTACAGGGGAAGTAGGAGAGACCCAGTACTTC.

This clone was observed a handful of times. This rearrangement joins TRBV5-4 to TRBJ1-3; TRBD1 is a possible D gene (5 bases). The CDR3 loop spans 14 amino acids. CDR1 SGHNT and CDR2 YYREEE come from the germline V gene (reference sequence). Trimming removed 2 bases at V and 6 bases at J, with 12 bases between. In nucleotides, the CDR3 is TGTGCCAGCAGCTTATCCAGGGCCGAAAACACCATATATTTT. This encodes CASSLSRAENTIYF.

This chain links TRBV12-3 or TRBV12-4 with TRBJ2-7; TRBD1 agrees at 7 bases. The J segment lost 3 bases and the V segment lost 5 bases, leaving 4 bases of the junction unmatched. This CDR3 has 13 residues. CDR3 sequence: CASSKDRLYEQYF. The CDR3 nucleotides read TGTGCCAGCAGTAAGGACAGGCTCTACGAGCAGTACTTC.

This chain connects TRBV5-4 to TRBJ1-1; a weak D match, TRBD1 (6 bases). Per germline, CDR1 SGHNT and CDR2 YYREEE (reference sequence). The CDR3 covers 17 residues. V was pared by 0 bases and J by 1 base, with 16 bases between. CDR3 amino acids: CASSLGPRGSRNTEAFF. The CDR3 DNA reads TGTGCCAGCAGCTTGGGTCCCAGGGGCAGCCGGAACACTGAAGCTTTCTTT.